The 25 T cell receptor beta chains reported below all come from one sample, sequenced in a study of T cell responses to AZD1222 COVID-19 vaccine. TCRdb's copy holds only in-frame clones and misses some; the assay was immunoSEQ multiplex PCR. The sample contains roughly 120,000 clones, approximately 90% of which appear only once. The sequences come from peripheral blood, collected on day 0 of AZD1222 vaccination. The receptors derive from an adult in good health.

The chain has TRBV6-2 or TRBV6-3 and TRBJ1-1; no clear D. CDR3 length: 13 amino acids. CDR1 and CDR2 from the germline V gene are MNHEY and SVGEGT. Trimming left V 8 bases short and J 0 bases short, with 10 bases between. In DNA form, the CDR3 reads TGTGCCAGCGGCCGGACTTTGAACACTGAAGCTTTCTTT. Its translation: CASGRTLNTEAFF.

This sequence joins TRBV7-9 and TRBJ2-7, with 9 bases that match TRBD1. Germline V gene sequence: CDR1 SEHNR, CDR2 FQNEAQ (reference sequence). The CDR3 covers 14 residues. V shed 5 bases, J shed 1 base, and the junction held 3 bases outside the gene matches. This chain's CDR3 is CASSVTGGSYEQYF. The CDR3 bases are TGTGCCAGCAGCGTGACAGGGGGTTCCTACGAGCAGTACTTC.

This clone occurred a few times. V usage is TRBV2 and J usage is TRBJ2-2, with TRBD2 matching over 9 bases. Germline V gene sequence: CDR1 SNHLY, CDR2 FYNNEI. The CDR3 consists of 17 residues. Germline trimming cut 3 bases from V and 8 bases from J; bases unmatched to any gene: 13. The CDR3, as DNA: TGTGCCAGCAGTGATGCGGGAGGGGATTCTACCAGGGGGGAGCTGTTTTTT. It codes for CASSDAGGDSTRGELFF.

The rearrangement links TRBV20-1 to TRBJ1-2; unclear D gene. Germline V gives CDR1 DFQATT, CDR2 SNEGSKA (reference sequence). V shed 3 bases and J shed 8 bases, with 10 bases lying between them. There are 11 residues in the CDR3. The CDR3 bases are TGCAGTGCTAGCCCGGCCGCCGGCTACACCTTC. Residues: CSASPAAGYTF.

The gene calls are TRBV5-1 and TRBJ2-7; D is undetermined. There are 15 residues in the CDR3. CDR1 is SGHRS, CDR2 YFSETQ, per germline. Trimming took 0 bases from V and 0 from J, leaving 10 bases between them. The CDR3 DNA reads TGCGCCAGCAGCTTGGGGACCCTCTACTCCTACGAGCAGTACTTC. It codes for CASSLGTLYSYEQYF.

The rearrangement links TRBV7-2 to TRBJ1-5; D remains unclear. V was shortened by 4 bases and J by 0 bases, with 4 bases between the two germline ends. The CDR3 loop spans 13 amino acids. Germline CDR1 and CDR2: SGHTA and FQGNSA. In DNA form, the CDR3 reads TGTGCCAGCAGCTCATATAGCAATCAGCCCCAGCATTTT. This translates into CASSSYSNQPQHF. The variable domain in full, completed from reference TRBV7-2 and TRBJ1-5, reads GAGVSQSPSNKVTEKGKDVELRCDPISGHTALYWYRQSLGQGLEFLIYFQGNSAPDKSGLPSDRFSAERTGGSVSTLTIQRTQQEDSAVYLCASSSYSNQPQHFGDGTRLSIL.

The gene calls are TRBV5-4 and TRBJ1-2, with 7 bases lining up with TRBD1. In germline, CDR1 is SGHNT, CDR2 YYREEE (reference sequence). Losses at the gene ends were 5 bases for V and 4 bases for J; bases not matched to a gene: 8. The CDR3 runs to 14 residues. This CDR3 is CASSPTGYGYGYTF. The CDR3 DNA sequence: TGTGCCAGCAGTCCGACAGGGTACGGCTATGGCTACACCTTC.

V is TRBV7-2 and J is TRBJ2-1; TRBD2 matches at 10 bases. Germline values: CDR1 SGHTA, CDR2 FQGNSA. The V and J ends lost 1 base and 6 bases, in that order; junction bases with no gene match: 15. This CDR3 has 19 residues. The CDR3: CASSLVSGRHLRGGNEQFF. The CDR3 DNA reads TGTGCCAGCAGCTTAGTTAGCGGGAGGCATCTAAGAGGGGGCAATGAGCAGTTCTTC.

The chain is built from TRBV7-9 and TRBJ1-2; D is unclear. The CDR3 is 13 residues long. Looked up from germline, CDR1 is SEHNR and CDR2 is FQNEAQ (reference sequence). V gave up 0 bases and J gave up 3 bases, with 5 bases separating them. The CDR3: CASSLAGYYGYTF. In DNA, the CDR3 is TGTGCCAGCAGCTTAGCAGGGTACTATGGCTACACCTTC.

The chain links TRBV7-2 to TRBJ1-6, with TRBD1 matching over 8 bases. The CDR3 runs to 17 residues. J lost 10 bases, V lost 4 bases, and 15 bases had no gene match. Germline lookup yields CDR1 SGHTA and CDR2 FQGNSA. The CDR3 sequence is CASSSRGVTGEGSPLHF. Written as DNA, the CDR3 is TGTGCCAGCAGCTCGCGCGGGGTGACAGGGGAAGGGTCACCCCTCCACTTT. The full variable domain, in which reference TRBV7-2 and TRBJ1-6 provide the parts outside the CDR3, is GAGVSQSPSNKVTEKGKDVELRCDPISGHTALYWYRQSLGQGLEFLIYFQGNSAPDKSGLPSDRFSAERTGGSVSTLTIQRTQQEDSAVYLCASSSRGVTGEGSPLHFGNGTRLTVT.

This chain connects TRBV5-6 to TRBJ2-5, with 13 bases matching TRBD2. This CDR3 spans 17 amino acids. CDR1 is SGHDT and CDR2 is YYEEEE in the germline V gene. V trimming: 0 bases; J trimming: 4 bases; junction bases outside the gene matches: 6. CDR3 bases: TGTGCCAGCAGCTTGGAGTGGACTAGCGGGGGCCTAGAGACCCAGTACTTC. It specifies CASSLEWTSGGLETQYF.

This chain's CDR3 is CASSPSRDGTEAFF. The CDR3 DNA is TGTGCCAGCTCACCTTCCAGGGATGGCACTGAAGCTTTCTTT. The gene calls are TRBV18 and TRBJ1-1; TRBD1 might be the D (5 bases). The CDR3 has 14 residues. Germline V gene sequence: CDR1 KGHSH, CDR2 LQKENI. Deletions cut 3 bases from V and 4 bases from J, with 12 bases between.

The V and J genes are TRBV10-2 and TRBJ2-7; the D is unclear. The CDR3 sequence is 14 residues long. Germline CDR1 and CDR2: WSHSY and SAAADI. V was shortened by 7 bases and J by 1 base, with 14 bases between the two germline ends. Written as DNA, the CDR3 is TGCGCCAGCAAATTACAGCAACAATCCTACGAGCAGTACTTC. Amino acids: CASKLQQQSYEQYF.

The CDR3 DNA is TGTGCCAGCGATATTTGGGGGGCGCGCTATGGCTACACCTTC. Translation gives CASDIWGARYGYTF. This chain joins TRBV6-4 and TRBJ1-2; the D gene is possibly TRBD1 (6 bases). From germline, CDR1 is MRHNA and CDR2 SNTAGT. Trimming took 8 bases from V and 4 from J, leaving 17 bases between them. The CDR3 consists of 14 residues.

This clone has a handful of counts. The chain links TRBV20-1 to TRBJ2-2; 7 positions match TRBD2. The CDR3 spans 16 residues. Germline CDR1 is DFQATT and CDR2 is SNEGSKA (reference sequence). Unmatched junction bases numbered 8, after V lost 3 bases and J lost 1 base. The CDR3 loop reads CSASAGVNKNTGELFF. For the CDR3, the DNA is TGCAGTGCTAGTGCGGGAGTCAATAAGAACACCGGGGAGCTGTTTTTT.

CDR3 amino acids: CASSLLFSLGGGTEAFF. Written as DNA, the CDR3 is TGTGCCAGCAGCTTACTGTTCAGTTTAGGGGGAGGTACTGAAGCTTTCTTT. J is TRBJ1-1 and V is TRBV7-8; D is perhaps TRBD1 (6 bases). Per the germline V gene, CDR1 is SGHVS and CDR2 is FQNEAQ. V shed 2 bases and J shed 5 bases, with 21 bases lying between them. The CDR3 loop spans 17 amino acids. The full variable domain, with the rest looked up from reference TRBV7-8 and TRBJ1-1, is GAGVSQSPRYKVAKRGQDVALRCDPISGHVSLFWYQQALGQGPEFLTYFQNEAQLDKSGLPSDRFFAERPEGSVSTLKIQRTQQEDSAVYLCASSLLFSLGGGTEAFFGQGTRLTVV.

The V call is TRBV7-9, the J call TRBJ2-1; 9 bases align to TRBD1. V lost 4 bases, J lost 8 bases, and 3 bases stayed unmatched. CDR1 is SEHNR, CDR2 FQNEAQ, per germline (reference sequence). CDR3 length equals 13 residues. CDR3 sequence reads: CASSSWTGDEQFF. The CDR3 coding sequence is TGTGCCAGCAGCTCCTGGACAGGGGATGAGCAGTTCTTC.

This rearrangement joins TRBV10-2 to TRBJ2-7; maybe TRBD2 (7 bases). V lost 8 bases and J lost 7, with 21 bases in between. The CDR3 totals 14 residues. Germline V gene lookup returns CDR1 WSHSY and CDR2 SAAADI. This CDR3 reads CASANLAGALEQYF. The CDR3 nucleotides read TGCGCCAGCGCCAACCTCGCGGGGGCGTTAGAGCAGTACTTC.

There are a few counts of this clone. This rearrangement joins TRBV28 to TRBJ1-6; D gene ambiguous. The CDR3 is 14 residues long. Trimming pared 4 bases from V and 5 bases from J, leaving 9 bases between. Germline assignment: CDR1 MDHEN and CDR2 SYDVKM. CDR3 in amino acids: CASSSEFNNSPLHF. DNA of the CDR3: TGTGCCAGCAGTTCGGAGTTTAATAATTCACCCCTCCACTTT.

This chain connects TRBV3-1 (or the pseudogene TRBV3-2) to TRBJ1-2, with TRBD1 identical over 8 bases. Germline trimming cut 5 bases from V and 3 bases from J; bases unmatched to any gene: 2. Germline lookup yields CDR1 LGHDT and CDR2 YNNKEL (reference sequence). This CDR3 has 13 amino acids. CDR3 residues: CASSDRGDYGYTF. CDR3 nucleotides: TGTGCCAGCAGCGACAGGGGTGACTATGGCTACACCTTC.

V gene TRBV11-2 combines with J gene TRBJ2-2; the D gene is possibly TRBD1 (5 bases). Germline assignment: CDR1 SGHAT and CDR2 FQNNGV. V was trimmed by 2 bases and J by 13 bases, leaving 17 bases between them. The length of the CDR3 is 14 residues. CDR3 amino acids: CASSLKASQGGLFF. Here the CDR3 DNA reads TGTGCCAGCAGCTTAAAGGCCTCCCAGGGTGGGCTGTTTTTT.

V gene TRBV6-5 combines with J gene TRBJ2-1, with TRBD1 matching over 10 bases. This CDR3 has 13 residues. V lost 8 bases, J lost 6 bases, and 4 bases stayed unmatched. The V gene's germline CDR1 is MNHEY and CDR2 SVGAGI. In DNA form, the CDR3 reads TGTGCCAGCGACAGGGGGCAGGGCAATGAGCAGTTCTTC. Translated, it gives CASDRGQGNEQFF.

This chain joins TRBV12-3 or TRBV12-4 and TRBJ1-1, with D perhaps TRBD1 (5 bases). CDR3 length: 11 amino acids. Trimming pared 8 bases from V and 8 bases from J, leaving 12 bases between. The DNA for the CDR3 is TGTGCCAGCTCAAACCGGGGGGAAGCTTTCTTT. Translating gives CASSNRGEAFF.

CDR3 DNA: TGTGCCAGCAGCCAGGGTGGGGACACCACCTACGAGCAGTACTTC. Protein sequence: CASSQGGDTTYEQYF. This rearrangement joins TRBV3-1 (or the pseudogene TRBV3-2) to TRBJ2-7, with TRBD1 as a possible D gene (6 bases). Trimming stripped 3 bases from V and 2 bases from J, with 14 bases between. This CDR3 has 15 amino acids. Germline CDR1 and CDR2: LGHDT and YNNKEL (reference sequence).

The J gene is TRBJ2-5, the V gene TRBV9; TRBD2 aligns across 14 bases. The J segment lost 4 bases and the V segment lost 4 bases, leaving 3 bases of the junction unmatched. The CDR3 sequence is 15 residues long. The germline CDR1 and CDR2 sequences are SGDLS and YYNGEE. The CDR3, as DNA: TGTGCCAGCAGCCTCGGACTAGCGGGGGGAGAGACCCAGTACTTC. Translated, it gives CASSLGLAGGETQYF.